This TCR beta chain was obtained from a study of shared clonotypes between healthy human individuals. CD45RO-negative CD8 cells positively selected for CCR7 made up the naive population, which excluded terminally differentiated effector memory CD45RA+ cells. Recent acute infections and vaccinations were absent in the healthy HIV-negative adult donors. Data came from immunoSEQ multiplex PCR; TCRdb stores just in-frame clones and leaves some out. The sample comprises 1.5 million to 2.5 million clones, about 94% of which are singletons, and 0.95% to 1.5% rests with the top ten. The CDR3 has 19 amino acids. Germline CDR1 is SEHNR and CDR2 is FQNEAQ (reference sequence). The V gene end was trimmed by 5 bases and the J gene end by 3 bases; junction bases not matched to a gene: 17.

The chain is built from TRBV7-9 and TRBJ2-2; 8 bases map to TRBD2. This receptor was identified in a man between 18 and 35 years old in good health. The sequenced sample consisted of naive CD8+ T cells sorted from blood. The CDR3 sequence: CASSGYREGPPVYTGELFF. DNA of the CDR3: TGTGCCAGCAGCGGTTATCGGGAGGGCCCCCCAGTATACACCGGGGAGCTGTTTTTT.